This record covers a single T cell receptor beta chain. This record belongs to a study of T cells after posttransplantation cyclophosphamide. The ends lost 6 bases at V and 2 bases at J; junction bases unmatched: 17. Germline-derived CDR1 and CDR2 are ENHRY and SYGVKD. CDR3 length equals 18 residues. Repertoires were generated with immunoSEQ multiplex PCR, while TCRdb's copy carries only in-frame clones and drops some. The data contain 1,500 or so clones, 97% of them singletons. The V call is TRBV10-3, the J call TRBJ2-7, with 9 bases identical to TRBD1. This TCR was sampled from a woman aged 55-70 years in good health, CMV-negative, and a related stem cell transplant donor. Material for sequencing was naive CD8+ T cells sorted from PBMCs. CDR3 sequence reads: CAISIYTPGQGSAYEQYF. The DNA of the CDR3 is TGTGCCATCAGCATTTACACACCGGGACAGGGTTCTGCCTACGAGCAGTACTTC.